A selection of T cell receptor beta chains follows, all from one sample in a study of graft-versus-host responses after intestinal transplantation. Sequencing used immunoSEQ multiplex PCR; TCRdb keeps in-frame clones, though not all of them. The data show tens of thousands of clones, with 85% to 95% seen just once and approximately 20% held by the top ten. For these receptors, no antigen is known. The material sequenced was unstimulated CD8+ T cells sorted from spleen or lymph node cells, taken before transplant. These receptors all stem from a human donor who was the organ donor for an intestinal transplant. Both conserved end residues are part of each CDR3. Where a row states a size, it is once, few, many or the class of an expanded clone; other rows omit it.

>TRBV27|TRBJ2-1|14|NA
CASSPGQLYNEQFF
>TRBV28|TRBJ2-1|16|NA
CASTTSLREPRDEQFF
>TRBV27|TRBJ2-2|13|NA
CASSLFWEGELFF
>TRBV7-3|TRBJ2-5|16|NA
CASSLIGGRSMFGQYF
>TRBV2|TRBJ2-1|18|NA
CASRVAGTSGSNRNEQFF
>TRBV7-3|TRBJ2-3|15|NA
CASSLTSGVPDTQYF
>TRBV7-8|TRBJ1-1|14|NA
CASSMGQGATEAFF
>TRBV10-3|TRBJ2-5|17|NA
CAISDRLAGEVGETQYF
>TRBV5-5|TRBJ2-1|17|once
CASSLWLAASSYNEQFF
>TRBV27|TRBJ1-5|14|NA
CASSWTYSNQPQHF
>TRBV19|TRBJ2-1|13|NA
CASSINGWDEQFF
>TRBV5-5|TRBJ1-2|15|NA
CASSWTAPLGYGYTF
>TRBV7-2|TRBJ2-2|16|NA
CASSLLGGGGTGELFF
>TRBV4-3|NA|19|NA
CASSQDMGSSGNTAYEQYF
>TRBV2|TRBJ2-7|16|NA
CASSDGGIALSYEQYF
>TRBV28|TRBJ1-2|11|NA
CASSYFYGYTF
>TRBV7-9|TRBJ2-3|15|NA
CASSPSGVGTDTQYF
>TRBV6-1|TRBJ1-1|13|NA
CASSEGSVTEAFF
>TRBV6-4|TRBJ1-1|13|NA
CASSVSGNTEAFF
>TRBV9|TRBJ1-2|12|NA
CASSVGNYGYTF
>TRBV11-3|TRBJ2-1|19|NA
CASSLVLWTGDVLHNEQFF
>TRBV27|TRBJ2-2|18|NA
CASSSPSSGRALRGELFF
>TRBV9|TRBJ1-2|16|NA
CASSALGGGSNYGYTF
>TRBV29-1|TRBJ2-3|14|NA
CSVAGTFGTDTQYF
>TRBV11-2|TRBJ1-1|14|NA
CASTPYQEEAEAFF
>TRBV7-2|TRBJ2-7|15|NA
CASSPRQGARYEQYF
>TRBV7-9|TRBJ2-7|18|NA
CASSHRDSQSPPTGEQYF
>TRBV7-8|TRBJ2-5|12|few
CASSLGMETQYF
>TRBV7-2|TRBJ2-3|19|NA
CASSFRKLHAGSSTDTQYF
>TRBV28|TRBJ2-7|17|NA
CASRIRPASGISYEQYF
>TRBV4-1|TRBJ2-5|15|NA
CASSQDPGVHETQYF
>TRBV7-9|TRBJ1-1|16|NA
CASSWDRGLMNTEAFF
>TRBV10-3|TRBJ1-2|15|NA
CAISDRGQINYGYTF
>TRBV27|TRBJ1-1|13|NA
CASSLDRRTEAFF
>TRBV11-2|TRBJ2-1|15|once
CASSKRGHGYNEQFF
>TRBV5-5|TRBJ2-5|16|NA
CASSPGLAGNQETQYF
>TRBV28|TRBJ1-6|17|NA
CATNPGTESSYNSPLHF
>TRBV28|TRBJ2-7|13|NA
CASSSPGIYEQYF
>TRBV5-6|TRBJ2-2|15|NA
CASSLGTTTTGELFF
>TRBV10-3|TRBJ1-5|15|NA
CATGRTGNSNQPQHF
>TRBV7-2|TRBJ2-1|17|NA
CASPGTSGRGFYNEQFF
>TRBV11-3|TRBJ2-7|13|NA
CASSSSETYEQYF
>TRBV4-3|TRBJ2-7|16|large
CASSQTSGSPLDEQYF
>TRBV6-1|TRBJ2-2|16|NA
CASSEYFGPNTGELFF
>TRBV19|TRBJ1-1|11|NA
CASRTGTEAFF
>TRBV4-2|TRBJ2-1|18|NA
CASSPGLAGIVSYNEQFF
>TRBV4-1|TRBJ2-2|14|NA
CASSHGQNTGELFF
>TRBV21-1|TRBJ1-4|14|NA
CASSRPGLGEKLFF
>TRBV25-1|TRBJ2-1|13|NA
CANTSGYTHEQFF